Listed below are T cell receptor beta chains from one sample, sequenced in a study of T-cell memory formation after mild COVID-19. MiXCR, run by TCRdb on the 5' RACE reads, gives a single entry per CDR3 protein. The table lists approximately 290,000 distinct CDR3 sequences, approximately 15% of them singletons, with 22% in the top ten. The sequenced material came from PBMCs or a T cell subset sorted from them (not recorded which). The receptors were sampled from a man younger than 35 who had mild COVID-19 (a few samples of this study predate the infection). Cell type and time point are not known. CDR3s include the opening cysteine and the closing phenylalanine or tryptophan. The D gene is left open where the match is weak. The listing skips clone size in some rows; elsewhere it reads once, few, many or a size class.

V gene: TRBV7-2; J gene: TRBJ1-1; clone size: few; D gene: TRBD1; CDR3 protein: CASNNRGLGTEAFF; CDR3 DNA: TGTGCCAGCAACAACAGGGGGTTGGGCACTGAAGCTTTCTTT
V gene: TRBV14; J gene: TRBJ1-2; clone size: .; D gene: .; CDR3 protein: CASRLGGSYGYTF; CDR3 DNA: TGTGCCAGCCGTTTGGGAGGGAGCTATGGCTACACCTTC
V gene: TRBV4-2; J gene: TRBJ2-5; clone size: .; D gene: TRBD1; CDR3 protein: CASSPGQGLGETQYF; CDR3 DNA: TGTGCCAGCTCACCGGGACAGGGGTTGGGTGAGACCCAGTACTTC
V gene: TRBV28; J gene: TRBJ2-6; clone size: .; D gene: .; CDR3 protein: CASSSYRLSGANVLTF; CDR3 DNA: TGTGCCAGCAGTTCGTACAGACTCTCTGGGGCCAACGTCCTGACTTTC
V gene: TRBV9; J gene: TRBJ1-1; clone size: .; D gene: .; CDR3 protein: CASSVQGLSSTEAFF; CDR3 DNA: TGTGCCAGCAGCGTACAGGGACTCTCCTCCACTGAAGCTTTCTTT
V gene: TRBV3-1; J gene: TRBJ1-1; clone size: few; D gene: TRBD1; CDR3 protein: CASSPPDRMNTEAFF; CDR3 DNA: TGTGCCAGCAGCCCACCGGACAGGATGAACACTGAAGCTTTCTTT
V gene: TRBV20-1; J gene: TRBJ2-1; clone size: few; D gene: TRBD2; CDR3 protein: CSAAPSGGASYNEQFF; CDR3 DNA: TGCAGTGCTGCCCCTAGCGGGGGCGCCTCCTACAATGAGCAGTTCTTC
V gene: TRBV7-2; J gene: TRBJ2-3; clone size: .; D gene: .; CDR3 protein: CASSLDFPDTQYF; CDR3 DNA: TGTGCCAGCAGCTTGGATTTTCCAGATACGCAGTATTTT
V gene: TRBV21-1; J gene: TRBJ2-1; clone size: few; D gene: .; CDR3 protein: CASTTDRGLNEQFF; CDR3 DNA: TGTGCCAGCACCACGGACAGGGGGCTAAATGAGCAGTTCTTC
V gene: TRBV11-3; J gene: TRBJ2-1; clone size: .; D gene: TRBD1; CDR3 protein: CASSLEGTGFNEQFF; CDR3 DNA: TGTGCCAGCAGCTTAGAAGGGACAGGGTTCAATGAGCAGTTCTTC
V gene: TRBV7-7; J gene: TRBJ2-1; clone size: few; D gene: TRBD2; CDR3 protein: CASSVGGGRTDEQFF; CDR3 DNA: TGTGCCAGCAGCGTCGGGGGGGGCCGTACGGATGAGCAGTTCTTC
V gene: TRBV18; J gene: TRBJ1-4; clone size: many; D gene: .; CDR3 protein: CASSFRDTEKLFF; CDR3 DNA: TGTGCCAGCTCATTCCGGGACACCGAAAAACTGTTTTTT
V gene: TRBV9; J gene: TRBJ1-1; clone size: few; D gene: .; CDR3 protein: CASSLQGWTEAFF; CDR3 DNA: TGTGCCAGCAGCTTACAGGGCTGGACTGAAGCTTTCTTT
V gene: TRBV5-1; J gene: TRBJ1-1; clone size: few; D gene: TRBD1; CDR3 protein: CASSLADRGVGTEAFF; CDR3 DNA: TGCGCCAGCAGCTTGGCGGACAGGGGAGTCGGCACTGAAGCTTTCTTT
V gene: TRBV12-3/TRBV12-4; J gene: TRBJ1-4; clone size: .; D gene: .; CDR3 protein: CASSLGALNEKLFF; CDR3 DNA: TGTGCCAGCAGTTTGGGGGCGCTCAATGAAAAACTGTTTTTT
V gene: TRBV5-1; J gene: TRBJ2-6; clone size: few; D gene: .; CDR3 protein: CASSLRGGANVLTF; CDR3 DNA: TGCGCCAGCAGCCTACGGGGGGGGGCCAACGTCCTGACTTTC
V gene: TRBV29-1; J gene: TRBJ2-1; clone size: many; D gene: .; CDR3 protein: CSVGQQTYNEQFF; CDR3 DNA: TGCAGCGTTGGGCAGCAAACCTACAATGAGCAGTTCTTC
V gene: TRBV5-1; J gene: TRBJ2-5; clone size: few; D gene: TRBD1; CDR3 protein: CASSQRTGQVTGAQYF; CDR3 DNA: TGCGCCAGCAGCCAACGAACGGGACAGGTCACAGGGGCCCAGTACTTC
V gene: TRBV5-1; J gene: TRBJ1-4; clone size: .; D gene: .; CDR3 protein: CASSKRTPTNEKLFF; CDR3 DNA: TGCGCCAGCAGCAAGAGGACACCAACTAATGAAAAACTGTTTTTT
V gene: TRBV4-2; J gene: TRBJ2-1; clone size: .; D gene: TRBD2; CDR3 protein: CASSQDRAAGGNEQFF; CDR3 DNA: TGTGCCAGCAGCCAAGATCGGGCAGCGGGGGGCAATGAGCAGTTCTTC
V gene: TRBV7-8; J gene: TRBJ2-7; clone size: .; D gene: .; CDR3 protein: CASSLYRNQRSYEQYF; CDR3 DNA: TGTGCCAGCAGCTTATACAGGAACCAACGTTCCTACGAGCAGTACTTC
V gene: TRBV20-1; J gene: TRBJ1-2; clone size: few; D gene: .; CDR3 protein: CSARVAGEINYGYTF; CDR3 DNA: TGCAGTGCTAGAGTGGCAGGGGAAATTAACTATGGCTACACCTTC
V gene: TRBV5-1; J gene: TRBJ2-6; clone size: few; D gene: TRBD1; CDR3 protein: CASSRTGDSGANVLTF; CDR3 DNA: TGCGCCAGCAGCAGGACAGGGGATTCTGGGGCCAACGTCCTGACTTTC
V gene: TRBV6-6; J gene: TRBJ1-2; clone size: .; D gene: .; CDR3 protein: CASRLPPGGYTF; CDR3 DNA: TGTGCCAGCAGACTGCCTCCGGGTGGCTACACCTTC
V gene: TRBV5-5; J gene: TRBJ2-2; clone size: few; D gene: .; CDR3 protein: CASSVGANTGELFF; CDR3 DNA: TGTGCCAGCAGCGTCGGGGCGAACACCGGGGAGCTGTTTTTT
V gene: TRBV5-5; J gene: TRBJ2-7; clone size: .; D gene: .; CDR3 protein: CASSSTDSYEQYF; CDR3 DNA: TGTGCCAGCAGTTCGACGGATTCCTACGAGCAGTACTTC
V gene: TRBV6-2/TRBV6-3; J gene: TRBJ2-2; clone size: few; D gene: .; CDR3 protein: CASSYSPGENGELFF; CDR3 DNA: TGTGCCAGCAGTTACTCACCGGGAGAGAACGGGGAGCTGTTTTTT
V gene: TRBV5-5; J gene: TRBJ1-1; clone size: few; D gene: TRBD1; CDR3 protein: CASRRKTGGEMNTEAFF; CDR3 DNA: TGTGCCAGCAGGCGAAAGACAGGGGGTGAAATGAACACTGAAGCTTTCTTT